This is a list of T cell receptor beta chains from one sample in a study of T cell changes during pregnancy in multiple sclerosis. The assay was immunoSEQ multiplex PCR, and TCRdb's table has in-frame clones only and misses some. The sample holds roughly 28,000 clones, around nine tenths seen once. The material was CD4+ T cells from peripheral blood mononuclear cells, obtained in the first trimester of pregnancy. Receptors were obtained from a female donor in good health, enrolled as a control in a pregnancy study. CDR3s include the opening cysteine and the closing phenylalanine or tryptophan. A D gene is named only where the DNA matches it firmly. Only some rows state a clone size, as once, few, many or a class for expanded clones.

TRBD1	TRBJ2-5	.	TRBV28	CASSRGQTLETQYF	TGTGCCAGCAGCCGGGGACAGACCCTAGAGACCCAGTACTTC
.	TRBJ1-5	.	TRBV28	CASRSGQLISPQHF	TGTGCCAGCAGATCTGGACAGCTGATCAGCCCCCAGCATTTT
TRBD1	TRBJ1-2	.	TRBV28	CASSPRDRSNYGYTF	TGTGCCAGCAGTCCCCGGGACAGATCTAACTATGGCTACACCTTC
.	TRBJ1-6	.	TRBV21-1	CASSKETRGSSSYNSPLHF	TGTGCCAGCAGCAAAGAGACCAGGGGCTCAAGCTCCTATAATTCACCCCTCCACTTT
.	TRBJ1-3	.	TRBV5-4	CASSSTLSLDSGNTIYF	TGTGCCAGCAGTTCGACTCTTTCACTAGACTCTGGAAACACCATATATTTT
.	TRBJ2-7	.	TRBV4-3	CASSQGNRQAYEQYF	TGCGCCAGCAGCCAAGGAAACAGGCAGGCCTACGAGCAGTACTTC
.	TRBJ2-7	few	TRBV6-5	CASSYSRGYEQYF	TGTGCCAGCAGTTACTCAAGGGGCTACGAGCAGTACTTC
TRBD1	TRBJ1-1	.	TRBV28	CASSTRQGLNTEAFF	TGTGCCAGCAGTACGAGACAGGGGCTGAACACTGAAGCTTTCTTT
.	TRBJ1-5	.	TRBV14	CASSQGAGETQHF	TGTGCCAGCAGCCAAGGTGCTGGAGAGACCCAGCATTTT
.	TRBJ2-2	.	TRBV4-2	CASSQDWAVTGELFF	TGTGCCAGCAGCCAAGACTGGGCCGTGACCGGGGAGCTGTTTTTT
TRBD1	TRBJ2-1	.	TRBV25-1	CASSETGGSNEQFF	TGTGCCAGCAGTGAAACAGGGGGGAGCAATGAGCAGTTCTTC
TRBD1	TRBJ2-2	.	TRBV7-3	CASSLTPDRGKGGELFF	TGTGCCAGCAGCTTAACTCCCGACAGGGGAAAGGGCGGGGAGCTGTTTTTT
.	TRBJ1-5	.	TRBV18	CASSPTGGIQPQHF	TGTGCCAGCTCACCAACAGGAGGGATACAGCCCCAGCATTTT
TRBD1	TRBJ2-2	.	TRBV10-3	CAIREGQGKIGELFF	TGTGCCATCAGAGAGGGACAGGGTAAAATCGGGGAGCTGTTTTTT
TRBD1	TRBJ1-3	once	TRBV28	CASSFYSGTGGYGNTIYF	TGTGCCAGCAGTTTTTACTCCGGGACAGGGGGCTATGGAAACACCATATATTTT
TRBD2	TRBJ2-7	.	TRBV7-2	CASSLSGTSDEQYF	TGTGCCAGCAGCTTATCGGGGACTAGCGACGAGCAGTACTTC
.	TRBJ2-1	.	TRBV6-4	CASRVFGSYNEQFF	TGTGCCAGCAGGGTTTTCGGTTCCTACAATGAGCAGTTCTTC
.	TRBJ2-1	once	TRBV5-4	CASSFSSGPNEQFF	TGTGCCAGCAGCTTTTCTTCAGGGCCCAATGAGCAGTTCTTC
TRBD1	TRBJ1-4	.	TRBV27	CASSGQGSEKLFF	TGTGCCAGCAGCGGACAGGGAAGTGAAAAACTGTTTTTT
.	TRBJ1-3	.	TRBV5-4	CASSLPHSSGNTIYF	TGTGCCAGCAGCTTGCCGCATAGCTCTGGAAACACCATATATTTT
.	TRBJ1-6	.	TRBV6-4	CASSDSRPNSPLHF	TGTGCCAGCAGTGACTCGAGGCCTAATTCACCCCTCCACTTT
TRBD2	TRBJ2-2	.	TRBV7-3	CASSLGLAGGAGELFF	TGTGCCAGCAGCTTGGGACTAGCGGGAGGAGCCGGGGAGCTGTTTTTT
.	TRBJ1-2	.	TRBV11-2	CASSSSGSYGYTF	TGTGCCAGCAGCTCGTCGGGGAGCTATGGCTACACCTTC
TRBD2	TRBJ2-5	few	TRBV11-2	CASRAEGLAGVTTQYF	TGTGCCAGCAGGGCGGAGGGACTAGCGGGGGTTACTACCCAGTACTTC
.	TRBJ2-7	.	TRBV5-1	CASSLEGGPAREQYF	TGCGCCAGCAGCTTGGAGGGGGGGCCGGCCCGTGAGCAGTACTTC
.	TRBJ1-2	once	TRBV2	CASSPESGYTF	TGTGCCAGCAGTCCCGAGTCTGGCTACACCTTC
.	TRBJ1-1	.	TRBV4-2	CASSGQRNTEAFF	TGTGCCAGCAGCGGGCAGAGGAACACTGAAGCTTTCTTT
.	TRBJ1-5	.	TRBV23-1	CASGRGDQPQHF	TGCGCCAGCGGCAGGGGAGATCAGCCCCAGCATTTT
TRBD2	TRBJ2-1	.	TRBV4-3	CASSQDTAGGVYEQFF	TGCGCCAGCAGCCAAGATACGGCGGGAGGAGTCTATGAGCAGTTCTTC
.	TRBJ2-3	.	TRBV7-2	CASSFRDSTDTQYF	TGTGCCAGCAGCTTCAGGGATAGCACAGATACGCAGTATTTT
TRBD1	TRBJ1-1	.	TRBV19	CASSTRTGGSPEAFF	TGTGCCAGTAGTACCCGGACAGGGGGAAGCCCTGAAGCTTTCTTT
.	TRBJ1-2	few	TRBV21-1	CASSTRDRINYGYTF	TGTGCCAGCAGCACCCGGGACAGGATCAACTATGGCTACACCTTC
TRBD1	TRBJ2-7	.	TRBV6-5	CASSYYGDRYEQYF	TGTGCCAGCAGTTACTATGGGGACAGGTACGAGCAGTACTTC
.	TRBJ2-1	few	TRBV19	CASRTQGSLVRDEQFF	TGTGCCAGTAGAACCCAGGGGAGCCTAGTACGAGATGAGCAGTTCTTC
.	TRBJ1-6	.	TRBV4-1	CASSRAERSYNSPLHF	TGCGCCAGCAGCCGAGCGGAGAGGTCCTATAATTCACCCCTCCACTTT
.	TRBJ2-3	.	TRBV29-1	CSALPGETDTQYF	TGCAGCGCCCTTCCGGGGGAGACAGATACGCAGTATTTT
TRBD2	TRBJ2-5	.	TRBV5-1	CASSPGGGSGGLETQYF	TGCGCCAGCAGCCCGGGGGGAGGTAGCGGGGGTCTGGAGACCCAGTACTTC
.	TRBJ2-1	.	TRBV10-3	CAISVGGAYNEQFF	TGTGCCATCAGTGTAGGGGGGGCCTACAATGAGCAGTTCTTC
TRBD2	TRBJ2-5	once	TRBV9	CASSVDSGRGETQYF	TGTGCCAGCAGCGTAGATAGCGGGAGAGGTGAGACCCAGTACTTC
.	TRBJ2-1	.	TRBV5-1	CASSQTSSSEQFF	TGCGCCAGCAGTCAGACCTCTAGCTCTGAGCAGTTCTTC
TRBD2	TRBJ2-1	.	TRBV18	CASSPGLAYNEQFF	TGTGCCAGCTCACCGGGACTAGCGTACAATGAGCAGTTCTTC
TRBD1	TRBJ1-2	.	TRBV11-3	CASSLTGGRGYTF	TGTGCCAGCAGCCTTACAGGGGGCCGTGGCTACACCTTC